The 28 T cell receptor beta chains reported below all come from one sample, sequenced in a study of cytomegalovirus exposure and HLA in healthy donors. Primers: 60 Vbeta forward and 13 Jbeta reverse. Sequenced by immunoSEQ multiplex PCR; TCRdb stores in-frame clones only, minus some. The sample records 85,000 to 130,000 clones, 60% to 80% being singletons. Sequences were obtained from PBMCs. Every receptor here comes from a female donor in good health and CMV-seronegative.

The chain links TRBV6-5 to TRBJ1-1; D ambiguous. This CDR3 is built from 15 residues. Germline V gene lookup returns CDR1 MNHEY and CDR2 SVGAGI. V was pared by 0 bases and J by 4 bases, with 12 bases between. The CDR3 coding sequence is TGTGCCAGCAGTTACTCGTTAACCAGCGGCACTGAAGCTTTCTTT. Its protein product is CASSYSLTSGTEAFF.

Only a few counts were recorded for this clone. V gene TRBV19 combines with J gene TRBJ1-1; 7 nucleotides agree with TRBD1. This CDR3 is built from 15 residues. The V and J ends lost 6 bases and 2 bases, in that order; junction bases with no gene match: 9. The germline gives CDR1 LNHDA, CDR2 SQIVND (reference sequence). CDR3 bases: TGTGCCAGTAGGCGAAGGGGGCGGTTAAACACTGAAGCTTTCTTT. Its translation: CASRRRGRLNTEAFF.

The V gene is TRBV7-3, the J gene TRBJ2-3; 12 positions match TRBD2. The V segment lost 6 bases and the J segment 3 bases; nucleotides outside the gene matches: 7. This CDR3 has 16 amino acids. The germline V gene has CDR1 SGHTA and CDR2 FQGTGA. The CDR3: CASRKGLAGMTDTQYF. As DNA, the CDR3 is TGTGCCAGCAGGAAAGGACTAGCGGGAATGACAGATACGCAGTATTTT.

This clone was seen more than once but under ten times. The chain's CDR3 is CASSLGALLHRATDTQYF. CDR3 nucleotides: TGTGCCAGCAGCTTGGGGGCCCTCCTCCACCGGGCTACAGATACGCAGTATTTT. This rearrangement joins TRBV11-2 to TRBJ2-3; tentatively, D is TRBD1 (6 bases). With 3 bases removed from V and 3 bases from J, the gap between germline ends came to 22 bases. The germline V gene has CDR1 SGHAT and CDR2 FQNNGV. CDR3 length equals 18 residues.

The chain employs TRBV6-1 and TRBJ2-7, with 10 bases lining up with TRBD1. V lost 10 bases, J lost 5 bases, and 11 bases stayed unmatched. Germline V gene sequence: CDR1 MNHNS, CDR2 SASEGT. The CDR3 is 14 residues long. CDR3 region: CATAWGTGANEQYF. CDR3 bases: TGTGCCACCGCCTGGGGGACAGGGGCAAACGAGCAGTACTTC.

The J gene is TRBJ1-5, the V gene TRBV7-8, with unresolved D. The CDR3 consists of 16 residues. CDR1 SGHVS and CDR2 FQNEAQ come from the germline V gene. V gave up 0 bases and J gave up 2 bases, with 11 bases separating them. The CDR3 spells CASSLASTWGNQPQHF. For the CDR3, the DNA is TGTGCCAGCAGCTTAGCCTCGACATGGGGCAATCAGCCCCAGCATTTT.

This chain uses TRBV14 with TRBJ2-5; D is unclear. CDR1 is SGHDN and CDR2 is FVKESK in the germline V gene. V lost 0 bases and J 5 bases, leaving 7 bases between the germline ends. CDR3 length: 13 amino acids. The CDR3 DNA is TGTGCCAGCAGCCAAGATTTGGCCGAGACCCAGTACTTC. Amino acids: CASSQDLAETQYF. The full variable domain, completed using reference TRBV14 and TRBJ2-5, is EAGVTQFPSHSVIEKGQTVTLRCDPISGHDNLYWYRRVMGKEIKFLLHFVKESKQDESGMPNNRFLAERTGGTYSTLKVQPAELEDSGVYFCASSQDLAETQYFGPGTRLLVL.

This clone was observed a handful of times. The chain has TRBV27 and TRBJ2-1, with 7 nucleotides matching TRBD2. Germline lookup yields CDR1 MNHEY and CDR2 SMNVEV (reference sequence). J gave up 1 base and V 3 bases, and 6 bases lay outside the gene matches. The CDR3 spans 16 residues. The CDR3 DNA is TGTGCCAGCAGTTTGTGGCGGGAGTCTTCCTACAATGAGCAGTTCTTC. Protein: CASSLWRESSYNEQFF.

This chain joins TRBV19 and TRBJ2-2; D is possibly TRBD2 (5 bases). V lost 4 bases to trimming and J lost 3 bases, with 9 bases between them. This CDR3 has 14 residues. Germline CDR1 and CDR2: LNHDA and SQIVND (reference sequence). Here the CDR3 reads CASSTSGYTGELFF. Written as DNA, the CDR3 is TGTGCCAGTAGTACGAGCGGATACACCGGGGAGCTGTTTTTT.

This clone was observed a single time. The chain employs TRBV11-2 and TRBJ2-3; possibly TRBD2 for D (6 bases). Germline CDR1 is SGHAT and CDR2 is FQNNGV. The ends were cut back, 1 base at V and 6 bases at J, with 14 bases in the middle. The CDR3 has 15 residues. The CDR3 protein is CASSLGAVGGDTQYF. Here the CDR3 DNA reads TGTGCCAGCAGCTTAGGGGCAGTTGGGGGGGATACGCAGTATTTT. The full variable domain, in which reference TRBV11-2 and TRBJ2-3 provide the parts outside the CDR3, is EAGVAQSPRYKIIEKRQSVAFWCNPISGHATLYWYQQILGQGPKLLIQFQNNGVVDDSQLPKDRFSAERLKGVDSTLKIQPAKLEDSAVYLCASSLGAVGGDTQYFGPGTRLTVL.

The chain joins TRBV9 to TRBJ2-3; D is ambiguous. The CDR3 contains 16 residues. Germline V gene sequence: CDR1 SGDLS, CDR2 YYNGEE. Trimming left V 4 bases short and J 1 base short, with 16 bases between. The CDR3 DNA is TGTGCCAGCAGCTCGCCAAGACTGGAACGCACAGATACGCAGTATTTT. Translated: CASSSPRLERTDTQYF.

V is TRBV5-4 and J is TRBJ2-7; 8 bases agree with TRBD1. The germline V gene encodes CDR1 SGHNT and CDR2 YYREEE (reference sequence). With 4 bases clipped from V and 3 bases from J, the junction kept 9 bases outside the gene matches. The CDR3 length is 15 residues. The CDR3 loop reads CASSGGQDQSYEQYF. The CDR3 region has the DNA TGTGCCAGCAGCGGGGGACAGGACCAAAGCTACGAGCAGTACTTC. Looking up the rest from reference TRBV5-4 and TRBJ2-7 gives the full variable domain: ETGVTQSPTHLIKTRGQQVTLRCSSQSGHNTVSWYQQALGQGPQFIFQYYREEENGRGNFPPRFSGLQFPNYSSELNVNALELDDSALYLCASSGGQDQSYEQYFGPGTRLTVT.

This chain joins TRBV5-1 and TRBJ2-1; 11 positions agree with TRBD2. Trimming took 3 bases from V and 8 from J; bases not matched to a gene: 10. CDR1 and CDR2 (germline): SGHRS, YFSETQ. This CDR3 spans 16 amino acids. This CDR3 is CASSSSGLAVIDEQFF. The CDR3 DNA reads as TGCGCCAGCAGCTCGTCGGGACTAGCGGTTATAGATGAGCAGTTCTTC. Based on the CDR3 plus reference TRBV5-1 and TRBJ2-1, the full variable domain is KAGVTQTPRYLIKTRGQQVTLSCSPISGHRSVSWYQQTPGQGLQFLFEYFSETQRNKGNFPGRFSGRQFSNSRSEMNVSTLELGDSALYLCASSSSGLAVIDEQFFGPGTRLTVL.

This chain links TRBV5-1 with TRBJ2-1, with 9 bases aligning to TRBD1. The CDR3 sequence is 15 residues long. Germline CDR1 is SGHRS and CDR2 is YFSETQ. V shed 4 bases and J 2 bases; nucleotides not matched to a gene: 4. CDR3 DNA: TGCGCCAGCAGCCCGGGACAGGGACCCTACAATGAGCAGTTCTTC. This translates into CASSPGQGPYNEQFF.

The rearrangement joins TRBV5-4 to TRBJ2-1; D gene uncertain. This CDR3 region has 12 residues. With 0 bases removed from V and 10 bases from J, the gap between germline ends came to 8 bases. CDR1 is SGHNT, CDR2 YYREEE, per germline (reference sequence). The CDR3 spells CASSLEASEQFF. DNA of the CDR3: TGTGCCAGCAGCTTGGAAGCGTCCGAGCAGTTCTTC.

The chain joins TRBV21-1 to TRBJ2-2; whether TRBD1, the table's D call, matches the DNA was not checked. TRBV21-1 is labeled a pseudogene. The CDR3 covers 14 residues. The CDR3 DNA reads as TGTGCCACAGAAGGGACAGGGCTTACCGGGGAGCTGTTTTTT. Encoded protein: CATEGTGLTGELFF.

The chain has TRBV23-1 and TRBJ2-4; a weak D match, TRBD1 (5 bases). TRBV23-1 is marked as an open reading frame, function uncertain. Trimming stripped 0 bases from V and 3 bases from J, with 12 bases between. This CDR3 contains 16 residues. DNA for the CDR3: TGCGCCAGCAGTCAATCGAAGGGGCGTGGCAAAAACATTCAGTACTTC. Residues: CASSQSKGRGKNIQYF.

This chain links TRBV7-2 with TRBJ2-7, with 11 positions matching TRBD2. With 5 bases clipped from V and 5 bases from J, the junction kept 5 bases outside the gene matches. CDR3 length equals 14 residues. Germline V CDR1 and CDR2: SGHTA, FQGNSA. In DNA form, the CDR3 reads TGTGCCAGCAGCCGTAGCGGGAGGGGGAACGAGCAGTACTTC. It specifies CASSRSGRGNEQYF.

CDR3 residues: CASSDPGGASKNIQYF. The DNA of the CDR3 is TGTGCCAGCAGTGATCCGGGGGGCGCATCCAAAAACATTCAGTACTTC. V usage is TRBV2 and J usage is TRBJ2-4; TRBD2 is a possible D gene (7 bases). Between the trimmed V and J ends, which lost 3 bases and 2 bases, there was a span of 14 bases. The CDR3 totals 16 residues. Germline CDR1 reads SNHLY; CDR2 reads FYNNEI.

This clone was seen only once. The chain uses TRBV11-2 and TRBJ1-5; D unclear. The CDR3 has 15 amino acids. Germline V CDR1 and CDR2: SGHAT, FQNNGV. The V end lost 3 bases, the J end lost 2 bases, and 11 bases lay between the germline ends. CDR3 sequence: CASSFSGSGNQPQHF. The CDR3, as DNA: TGTGCCAGCAGCTTTTCGGGTTCGGGCAATCAGCCCCAGCATTTT.

The table lists this clone with many counts. The chain joins TRBV6-4 to TRBJ2-2, with 10 bases aligning to TRBD2. This CDR3 has 15 amino acids. The V gene end was trimmed by 3 bases and the J gene end by 5 bases; junction bases not matched to a gene: 3. Germline V CDR1 and CDR2: MRHNA, SNTAGT. The CDR3 spells CASSEEREGTGELFF. For the CDR3, the DNA is TGTGCCAGCAGTGAAGAGCGGGAGGGGACCGGGGAGCTGTTTTTT.

The V and J genes are TRBV7-9 and TRBJ2-3; 12 bases match TRBD1. CDR3 size: 15 residues. Germline loops: CDR1 SEHNR, CDR2 FQNEAQ (reference sequence). V lost 4 bases, J lost 2 bases, and 1 base stayed unmatched. CDR3 coding DNA: TGTGCCAGCAGCTCGGGACAGGGGGCCACAGATACGCAGTATTTT. It specifies CASSSGQGATDTQYF.

CDR3: CASSQSTGPPLQPQHF. In DNA form, the CDR3 reads TGCGCCAGCAGCCAATCAACAGGGCCCCCCCTCCAGCCCCAGCATTTT. This chain links TRBV4-1 with TRBJ1-5; perhaps TRBD1 as D (6 bases). There are 16 residues in the CDR3. Germline V gives CDR1 MGHRA, CDR2 YSYEKL. Trimming removed 2 bases from V and 7 bases from J, with 18 bases in between.

The V gene is TRBV5-1, the J gene TRBJ2-5; TRBD2 aligns across 13 bases. The CDR3 runs 16 residues. Trimming cost V 3 bases and J 3 bases; bases outside gene matches: 5. CDR1 and CDR2 from the germline V gene are SGHRS and YFSETQ. Here the CDR3 reads CASSWTSGSGEETQYF. The CDR3 nucleotides are TGCGCCAGCAGCTGGACTAGCGGGAGTGGGGAAGAGACCCAGTACTTC.

This clone was counted only a few times. The genes are TRBV18 and TRBJ1-4; D may be TRBD1 (5 bases). The CDR3 runs 18 residues. Trimming took 1 base from V and 5 from J, leaving 20 bases between them. CDR1 KGHSH and CDR2 LQKENI come from the germline V gene. The DNA for the CDR3 is TGTGCCAGCTCACCACGGGGTGGTCAGGGCTGGAAAAATGAAAAACTGTTTTTT. Translating it yields CASSPRGGQGWKNEKLFF.

The J gene is TRBJ2-5, the V gene TRBV29-1; TRBD2 might be the D (6 bases). The J call is doubtful: the DNA matches TRBJ2-7 better. This CDR3 is 13 amino acids long. Germline-derived CDR1 and CDR2 are SQVTM and ANQGSEA. The CDR3 DNA follows: TGCAGCGTTGTCGGCGGGAAGAACTACGAGCAGTACTTC. This codes for CSVVGGKNYEQYF.

The rearrangement joins TRBV11-2 to TRBJ2-1; D remains ambiguous. Germline V gene data show CDR1 as SGHAT and CDR2 as FQNNGV. The CDR3 runs to 13 residues. Trimming shortened V by 3 bases and J by 6 bases, and 9 bases separated the two germline ends. The CDR3 nucleotides are TGTGCCAGCAGCTTGACCGAGGCCAATGAGCAGTTCTTC. Protein product: CASSLTEANEQFF.

J is TRBJ2-1 and V is TRBV5-1; 8 bases agree with TRBD1. The V gene's germline CDR1 is SGHRS and CDR2 YFSETQ. The trim removed 4 bases at V and 6 bases at J, leaving 6 bases unmatched. The CDR3 totals 14 residues. The CDR3 sequence is CASSPGQGSNEQFF. In DNA, the CDR3 is TGCGCCAGCAGCCCTGGACAGGGAAGCAATGAGCAGTTCTTC.